This is a list of T cell receptor beta chains from one sample in a study of blood T cell repertoires in COVID-19. This table comes from immunoSEQ multiplex PCR, and its TCRdb copy is limited to in-frame clones, with some not included. The profile shows around 300,000 clones, roughly 92% of them singletons. The sequencing input was peripheral blood. The source of these receptors is a woman in her 30s with COVID-19, enrolled during active disease. CDR3s include the opening cysteine and the closing phenylalanine or tryptophan. D genes are given only for firm matches. Size tells how often a clone was seen (once, few, many) or the class of an expanded clone, and some rows leave it out.

.,TRBV18,TRBJ2-1,.,CASSLAAAFNEQFF,TGTGCCAGCTCACTAGCGGCAGCGTTCAATGAGCAGTTCTTC
.,TRBV2,TRBJ2-7,.,CASSSRGGVAYEQYF,TGTGCCAGCAGTTCAAGAGGGGGGGTTGCCTACGAGCAGTACTTC
.,TRBV7-9,TRBJ1-6,TRBD1,CASSPWTGDNSPLHF,TGTGCCAGCAGCCCCTGGACAGGCGATAATTCACCCCTCCACTTT
.,TRBV19,TRBJ2-2,.,CASSIGATGELFF,TGTGCCAGTAGTATTGGGGCTACCGGGGAGCTGTTTTTT
.,TRBV19,TRBJ1-5,.,CASSKGAGYQPQHF,TGTGCCAGTTCAAAAGGGGCAGGCTATCAGCCCCAGCATTTT
.,TRBV5-4,TRBJ1-1,.,CASSLGRDTEAFF,TGTGCCAGCAGTCTGGGGAGGGACACTGAAGCTTTCTTT
.,TRBV10-1,TRBJ2-7,TRBD1,CASTKPRDRSSYEQYF,TGCGCCAGCACCAAACCCCGGGACAGGAGCTCCTACGAGCAGTACTTC
.,TRBV28,TRBJ1-2,TRBD1,CASTYTGGGYGYTF,TGTGCCAGCACTTACACAGGGGGCGGATATGGCTACACCTTC
.,TRBV28,TRBJ1-1,.,CASSPLGAGTEAFF,TGTGCCAGCAGCCCCTTGGGGGCAGGCACTGAAGCTTTCTTT
.,TRBV5-1,TRBJ1-2,TRBD1,CASSEGGGQDLYGYTF,TGCGCCAGCAGTGAAGGTGGGGGACAGGACCTCTATGGCTACACCTTC
.,TRBV19,TRBJ1-1,.,CASSINDAPGTEAFF,TGTGCCAGTAGTATCAACGACGCCCCGGGCACTGAAGCTTTCTTT
.,TRBV30,TRBJ1-1,.,CAWSVLRLTEGSAFF,TGTGCCTGGAGTGTATTAAGATTAACGGAGGGCTCAGCTTTCTTT
few,TRBV10-3,TRBJ2-1,.,CAISESGGGGEQFF,TGTGCCATCAGTGAGTCGGGGGGAGGGGGTGAGCAGTTCTTC
.,TRBV19,TRBJ2-3,TRBD1,CASIKGDRGQDTQYF,TGTGCCTCGATCAAGGGGGACAGGGGTCAAGATACGCAGTATTTT
.,TRBV29-1,TRBJ1-1,.,CSVVEPGLEAFF,TGCAGCGTTGTGGAGCCAGGACTCGAAGCTTTCTTT
.,TRBV4-1,TRBJ2-1,TRBD2,CASSQVGELATLEQFF,TGCGCCAGCAGCCAAGTGGGCGAACTAGCGACCCTTGAGCAGTTCTTC
once,TRBV27,TRBJ1-5,.,CASSLSRVSGNQPQHF,TGTGCCAGCAGTTTATCTCGGGTCTCGGGCAATCAGCCCCAGCATTTT
.,TRBV24-1,TRBJ1-3,.,CATSDLGPRGDSGNTIYF,TGTGCCACCAGTGATTTGGGGCCACGGGGGGACTCTGGAAACACCATATATTTT
.,TRBV11-3,TRBJ2-2,TRBD1,CASSWTGTGELFF,TGTGCCAGCAGCTGGACAGGCACCGGGGAGCTGTTTTTT
.,TRBV24-1,TRBJ2-3,.,CATSGQRQTGTDTQYF,TGTGCCACCAGTGGACAAAGGCAAACTGGGACAGATACGCAGTATTTT